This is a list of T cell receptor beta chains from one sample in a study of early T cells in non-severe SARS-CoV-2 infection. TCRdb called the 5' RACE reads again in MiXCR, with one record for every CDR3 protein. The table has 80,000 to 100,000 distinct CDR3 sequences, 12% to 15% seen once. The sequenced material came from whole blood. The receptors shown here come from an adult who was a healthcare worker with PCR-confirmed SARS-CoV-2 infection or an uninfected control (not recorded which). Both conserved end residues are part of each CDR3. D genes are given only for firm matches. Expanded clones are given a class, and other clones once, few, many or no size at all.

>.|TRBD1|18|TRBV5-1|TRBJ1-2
TGCGCCAGCAGTTACGAAATACCGGGACAGGGATATTTTGGGGGCTACACCTTC
CASSYEIPGQGYFGGYTF
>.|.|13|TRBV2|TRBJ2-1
TGTGCCAGCAGTGAAGCCCCAGCGTATGAGCAGTTCTTC
CASSEAPAYEQFF
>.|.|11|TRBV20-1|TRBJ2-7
TGCAGTGCTAGAGGCCTATCGGAGCAGTACTTC
CSARGLSEQYF
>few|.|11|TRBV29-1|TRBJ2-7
TGCAGCGGTGGAGGGGTCCACGAGCAGTACTTC
CSGGGVHEQYF
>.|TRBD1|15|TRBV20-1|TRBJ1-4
TGCAGTGCTAGACCTAGCCCAGGGGGCCGTGAAAAACTGTTTTTT
CSARPSPGGREKLFF
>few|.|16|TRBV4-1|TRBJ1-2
TGCGCCAGCAGCCCACTTACGGGGATTTCTAACTATGGCTACACCTTC
CASSPLTGISNYGYTF
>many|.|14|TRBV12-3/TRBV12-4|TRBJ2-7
TGTGCCAGCAGTTTGGGAGGGGGCAGTTACGAGCAGTACTTC
CASSLGGGSYEQYF
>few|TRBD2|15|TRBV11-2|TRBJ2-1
TGTGCCAGCAGGGCAGCGGGGGGCTCCTACAATGAGCAGTTCTTC
CASRAAGGSYNEQFF
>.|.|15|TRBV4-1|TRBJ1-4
TGCGCCAGCAGCCAAGCTCTTCCAGGGAATGAAAAACTGTTTTTT
CASSQALPGNEKLFF
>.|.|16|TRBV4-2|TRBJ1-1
TGTGCCAGCAGCCAAGATCTGCCAAGTTCGAACACTGAAGCTTTCTTT
CASSQDLPSSNTEAFF
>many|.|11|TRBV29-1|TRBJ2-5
TGCAGCGTTGATGTGAAAGAGACCCAGTACTTC
CSVDVKETQYF
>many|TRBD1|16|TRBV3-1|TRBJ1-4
TGTGCCAGCAGCCGAAGGACAGGGGGCACTAATGAAAAACTGTTTTTT
CASSRRTGGTNEKLFF
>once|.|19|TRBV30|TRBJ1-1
TGTGCCTGGACTGTGGGATGGGGGATATACTTGGGACTGAACACTGAAGCTTTCTTT
CAWTVGWGIYLGLNTEAFF
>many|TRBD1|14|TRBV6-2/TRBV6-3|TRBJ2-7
TGTGCCAGCCGCCCGACAGGGGAATCCTACGAGCAGTACTTC
CASRPTGESYEQYF
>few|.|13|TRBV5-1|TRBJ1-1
TGCGCCAGCAGCTTGGAGTTTGGGCCTGAAGCTTTCTTT
CASSLEFGPEAFF
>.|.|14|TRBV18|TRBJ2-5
TGTGCCAGCTCGGACGGTTGGGGGCAAGAGACCCAGTACTTC
CASSDGWGQETQYF
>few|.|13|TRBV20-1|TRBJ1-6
TGCAGTGCTAGAGGGGAGGCGAATTCACCCCTCCACTTT
CSARGEANSPLHF
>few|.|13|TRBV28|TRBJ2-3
TGTGCCAGCAGTACCCCCGGGACAGATACGCAGTATTTT
CASSTPGTDTQYF
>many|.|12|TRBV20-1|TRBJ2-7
TGCAGTGCAGAGAGGGACATGTACGAGCAGTACTTC
CSAERDMYEQYF
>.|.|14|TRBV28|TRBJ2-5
TGTGCCAGCAGCCGACTCGGGGGCCAAGAGACCCAGTACTTC
CASSRLGGQETQYF
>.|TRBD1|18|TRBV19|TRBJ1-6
TGTGCCAGTAGCCGGTCGACAGGGGCTAAGGGAAATAATTCACCCCTCCACTTT
CASSRSTGAKGNNSPLHF
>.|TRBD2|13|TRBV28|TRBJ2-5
TGTGCCAGCAGACTCGGGGGGGCGGAGACCCAGTACTTC
CASRLGGAETQYF
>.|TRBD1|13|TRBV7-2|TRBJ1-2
TGTGCCAGCAGCCGAGACAGGGAATTTGGCTACACCTTC
CASSRDREFGYTF
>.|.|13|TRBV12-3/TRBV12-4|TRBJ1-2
TGTGCCAGCAGTTTGGGGACAATCTATGGCTACACCTTC
CASSLGTIYGYTF
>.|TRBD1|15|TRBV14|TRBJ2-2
TGTGCCAGCAGCCCTTGGGACAGGAACACCGGGGAGCTGTTTTTT
CASSPWDRNTGELFF
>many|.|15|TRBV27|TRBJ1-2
TGTGCCAGCAGTTTATCCCGGGGGCTGGGGTATGGCTACACCTTC
CASSLSRGLGYGYTF
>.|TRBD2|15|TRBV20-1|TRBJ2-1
TGCAGTGCTGCAAATAGCGGGAGCTCCTACAATGAGCAGTTCTTC
CSAANSGSSYNEQFF
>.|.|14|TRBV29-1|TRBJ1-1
TGCAGCGTTTCGGGGGGAGGGATAAACACTGAAGCTTTCTTT
CSVSGGGINTEAFF